This is a list of T cell receptor beta chains from one sample in a study of blood T cell repertoires in COVID-19. TCRdb keeps only in-frame clones here, not all; method: immunoSEQ multiplex PCR. This sample has roughly 260,000 clones; around 87% occur once, and the top ten carry about 2.1%. The material sequenced was peripheral blood. The receptors originated from a woman aged 50 to 65 with acute or convalescent COVID-19. Each CDR3 is given with its conserved first and last residue. A D gene is named only where the DNA matches it firmly. Size tells how often a clone was seen (once, few, many) or the class of an expanded clone, and some rows leave it out.

d_call	clone_size	j_call	v_call	cdr3_nt	cdr3_aa
NA	NA	TRBJ2-6	TRBV7-9	TGTGCCAGCAGCCGACAGGTGGCAGGGGCCAACGTCCTGACTTTC	CASSRQVAGANVLTF
NA	NA	TRBJ2-1	TRBV18	TGTGCCAGCTCACCATCGCGGGGATTAGCGAGCTCCTACAATGAGCAGTTCTTC	CASSPSRGLASSYNEQFF
NA	NA	TRBJ1-1	TRBV11-3	TGTGCCAGCAGCTTAGTCCCCGGCACTGAAGCTTTCTTT	CASSLVPGTEAFF
TRBD2	NA	TRBJ2-3	TRBV4-1	TGCGCCAGCAGCCAGTCCTCAGCGGGAGGTTGGGCAGATACGCAGTATTTT	CASSQSSAGGWADTQYF
TRBD1	once	TRBJ2-3	TRBV7-6	TGTGCCAGCAGCCCTGGGGTTCACAGGGGGCGAACTGATACGCAGTATTTT	CASSPGVHRGRTDTQYF
NA	NA	TRBJ1-6	TRBV5-4	TGTGCCAGCAGCCCCCTGCGGGATAATTCACCCCTCCACTTT	CASSPLRDNSPLHF
NA	NA	TRBJ1-4	TRBV10-3	TGTGCCATCAGTGAAGGGCCAAGCGGCGAAAAACTGTTTTTT	CAISEGPSGEKLFF
NA	NA	TRBJ2-1	TRBV9	TGTGCCAGCAGCGTAGTTTCCTACTCCTACAATGAGCAGTTCTTC	CASSVVSYSYNEQFF
TRBD2	NA	TRBJ2-1	TRBV14	TGTGCCAGCAGCCAACGACTAGCGGGGTACAATGAGCAGTTCTTC	CASSQRLAGYNEQFF
NA	NA	TRBJ1-4	TRBV11-2	TGTGCCAGCAGCTTAGAACTCAATGAAAAACTGTTTTTT	CASSLELNEKLFF
TRBD1	NA	TRBJ2-7	TRBV5-1	TGCGCCAGCAGCTTAGGGACAGGGGATCGCGAGCAGTACTTC	CASSLGTGDREQYF
TRBD2	once	TRBJ2-7	TRBV30	TGTGCCTCGTGGACTAGCGGGAGGTCCTCCTACGAGCAGTACTTC	CASWTSGRSSYEQYF
TRBD1	NA	TRBJ2-5	TRBV24-1	TGTGCCACCAGTGACGTACAGGGGGCTAGGGAGACCCAGTACTTC	CATSDVQGARETQYF
TRBD1	NA	TRBJ2-7	TRBV15	TGTGCCACCAGCCTCCCCCCGACATCGGGGACAGGGATCTCCTACGAGCAGTACTTC	CATSLPPTSGTGISYEQYF
NA	NA	TRBJ2-3	TRBV27	TGTGCCAGCAGTTTGATTGGGATCCGAGGGGATACGCAGTATTTT	CASSLIGIRGDTQYF
TRBD1	NA	TRBJ1-2	TRBV7-9	TGTGCCAGCAGCGGGCCGGGACAGGGATACTATGGCTACACCTTC	CASSGPGQGYYGYTF
TRBD2	NA	TRBJ2-1	TRBV29-1	TGCAGCGCCGCCGGGACTAGCGGGAGTAACTGGTACAATGAGCAGTTCTTC	CSAAGTSGSNWYNEQFF
TRBD2	once	TRBJ2-1	TRBV6-6	TGTGCCAGCAGTTACACCGGGACTAGCGGTAAGAATGAGCAGTTCTTC	CASSYTGTSGKNEQFF
TRBD1	NA	TRBJ1-2	TRBV7-9	TGTGCCAGCAGCCAAACAGGGGCGCGGGGCTACACCTTC	CASSQTGARGYTF
TRBD1	NA	TRBJ1-2	TRBV9	TGTGCCAGCAGCGTAGGACGGACAGGGAGGCACTATGGCTACACCTTC	CASSVGRTGRHYGYTF
TRBD1	NA	TRBJ1-2	TRBV5-6	TGTGCCAGCAGCACCTCCGGGACAGGGACCTATGGCTACACCTTC	CASSTSGTGTYGYTF
TRBD2	NA	TRBJ2-1	TRBV7-8	TGTGCCAGCAGCTCGGAGGGACTAGTCTACAATGAGCAGTTCTTC	CASSSEGLVYNEQFF
TRBD2	NA	TRBJ2-1	TRBV27	TGTGCCAGCACTAGCGGGACAACCTACAATGAGCAGTTCTTC	CASTSGTTYNEQFF
NA	NA	TRBJ2-7	TRBV27	TGTGCCAGCAGTTTGGAGGGCCTAGGAGAGGAGCAGTACTTC	CASSLEGLGEEQYF
TRBD2	once	TRBJ2-7	TRBV28	TGTGCCAGCAGTACGCCGGGACTAGCAGAGCGAGGCAACGAGCAGTACTTC	CASSTPGLAERGNEQYF
NA	once	TRBJ1-6	TRBV30	TGTGCCTGGAGTGTAGAGGGGGGGAATTCACCCCTCCACTTT	CAWSVEGGNSPLHF
TRBD2	NA	TRBJ2-1	TRBV5-6	TGTGCCAGCAGCTTCCGACTAGCGGCGAGCTCCTACAATGAGCAGTTCTTC	CASSFRLAASSYNEQFF
NA	once	TRBJ2-7	TRBV6-2/TRBV6-3	TGTGCCAGCAGTCCCCCGAGACTAGTAATCTACGAGCAGTACTTC	CASSPPRLVIYEQYF
NA	few	TRBJ2-7	TRBV5-1	TGCGCCAGCAGCTTAGGCAGGTCGCATACCTACGAGCAGTACTTC	CASSLGRSHTYEQYF
NA	NA	TRBJ2-1	TRBV27	TGTGCCAGCAGTTTTAAGGGAGACAATGAGCAGTTCTTC	CASSFKGDNEQFF
NA	NA	TRBJ2-1	TRBV14	TGTGCCAGCAGCCAAGGGGCCGGTCTACCTTACAATGAGCAGTTCTTC	CASSQGAGLPYNEQFF
NA	NA	TRBJ2-7	TRBV4-2	TGTGCCAGCAGCCAAGGTCCACGAGCCGAGCAGTACTTC	CASSQGPRAEQYF
TRBD1	NA	TRBJ1-5	TRBV30	TGTGCCTGGAGGGCAGGGACAGACCTTAATCAGCCCCAGCATTTT	CAWRAGTDLNQPQHF
NA	few	TRBJ1-3	TRBV7-2	TGTGCCAGCAGCTTTAATATAATGAACACCATATATTTT	CASSFNIMNTIYF
TRBD1	NA	TRBJ2-7	TRBV15	TGTGCCACCAGCAGAGGCCCCGGGACAGGATTACCCTACGAGCAGTACTTC	CATSRGPGTGLPYEQYF
NA	once	TRBJ2-1	TRBV11-2	TGTGCCAGCAGCCCCCCTGGCGGGAATGAGCAGTTCTTC	CASSPPGGNEQFF
TRBD1	NA	TRBJ2-2	TRBV28	TGTGCCAGCAATCAAGGGACAGTGAGCACCGGGGAGCTGTTTTTT	CASNQGTVSTGELFF
NA	few	TRBJ1-5	TRBV19	TGTGCCAGTAGCCAACAGGGTAATCAGCCCCAGCATTTT	CASSQQGNQPQHF
NA	NA	TRBJ1-4	TRBV2	TGTGCCAGCAGACGGACAGTTGCAACTAATGAAAAACTGTTTTTT	CASRRTVATNEKLFF
NA	NA	TRBJ1-1	TRBV15	TGTGCCACCAGTAGCGGTGTTTTCACTGAAGCTTTCTTT	CATSSGVFTEAFF
NA	NA	TRBJ1-5	TRBV12-3/TRBV12-4	TGTGCCAGCACCGAGGGCGATCAGCCCCAGCATTTT	CASTEGDQPQHF
NA	NA	TRBJ1-5	TRBV4-2	TGTGCCAGCAGCCAAGAGGACAGCCCCTATCAGCCCCAGCATTTT	CASSQEDSPYQPQHF
NA	NA	TRBJ2-1	TRBV7-3	TGTGCCAGCAGCCCCTCTGGGGGGGCAAGGGATGAGCAGTTCTTC	CASSPSGGARDEQFF
TRBD2	NA	TRBJ2-3	TRBV5-1	TGCGCCAGCAGCTTTAGCGGGAGCGAAACAGATACGCAGTATTTT	CASSFSGSETDTQYF
TRBD1	NA	TRBJ1-2	TRBV24-1	TGTGCCACCAGTGACCCTTCCAGGGGGCTATTGGGTGGCTACACCTTC	CATSDPSRGLLGGYTF
NA	NA	TRBJ2-7	TRBV10-3	TGTGCCATCAGCCCCGACAGGGAGGTCCACGAGCAGTACTTC	CAISPDREVHEQYF
NA	NA	TRBJ1-5	TRBV5-8	TGTGCCAGCAGCTTGGCGGGCAGGGCCACCCCCGATCAGCCCCAGCATTTT	CASSLAGRATPDQPQHF
TRBD2	NA	TRBJ2-7	TRBV29-1	TGCAGCGTTGAAAGGCTAGCGGCTACATACGAGCAGTACTTC	CSVERLAATYEQYF
TRBD1	NA	TRBJ1-2	TRBV6-2/TRBV6-3	TGTGCCAGCAGCCTGGGACAGCCAGAAATCTATGGCTACACCTTC	CASSLGQPEIYGYTF
NA	NA	TRBJ2-2	TRBV7-2	TGTGCCAGCAGGCGTCAATCCGCGAACACCGGGGAGCTGTTTTTT	CASRRQSANTGELFF
NA	once	TRBJ1-2	TRBV19	TGTGCCAGTAGTCCTCAGGCGACCTATGGCTACACCTTC	CASSPQATYGYTF
TRBD2	NA	TRBJ2-7	TRBV5-1	TGCGCCAGCAGCGCGGCTAGCGGGAACTACGAGCAGTACTTC	CASSAASGNYEQYF
NA	NA	TRBJ2-7	TRBV18	TGTGCCAGCTCACCAAGGCGGGACTACGAGCAGTACTTC	CASSPRRDYEQYF
NA	NA	TRBJ1-6	TRBV27	TGTGCCAGCAGTTTATCGGCAGAAAGCTATAATTCACCCCTCCACTTT	CASSLSAESYNSPLHF